This TCR beta chain was recorded in a study of blood T cell repertoires in COVID-19. About the research overall: Some COVID-19 samples were acute and others convalescent; all came from the United States, Italy and Spain.

In the source study's methods: Nucleated cell number was recorded as an estimate derived from reference gene primer amplification. Profiled with immunoSEQ multiplex PCR; TCRdb holds only in-frame clones, not every one. The DNA gave D and trimming, while V, J and clone size come from that table. The table shows over 150,000 clones, with over 80% occurring only once. The CDR3 is 11 amino acids. V was trimmed by 5 bases and J by 5 bases, leaving 6 bases between them. The germline V gene encodes CDR1 MDHEN and CDR2 SYDVKM. The gene calls are TRBV28 and TRBJ1-2, with D unresolved. Sequencing was carried out using peripheral blood. The receptor's source is a woman in her thirties or forties with COVID-19, enrolled during active disease. CDR3: CASSVAYGYTF. The CDR3 region has the DNA TGTGCCAGCAGTGTGGCATATGGCTACACCTTC.